One sample yielded the 13 T cell receptor beta chains listed below, sequenced in a study of T cell repertoires in cytomegalovirus infection. One entry per CDR3 protein results from TCRdb running MiXCR on the reads. Of about 230,000 distinct CDR3 sequences in the sample, 22% were seen once. Sequencing used CD8+ T cells from PBMCs. These receptors were obtained from a human donor in good health (CMV status not recorded). Some clones in this sample may be carry-over from other donors' samples.

This clonotype was recorded a few times. J is TRBJ1-2 and V is TRBV28; TRBD1 might be the D (5 bases). The CDR3 is 15 residues long. Looked up from germline, CDR1 is MDHEN and CDR2 is SYDVKM. With 7 bases removed from V and 6 bases from J, the gap between germline ends came to 21 bases. The CDR3 DNA follows: TGTGCCAGCATCAGATCGGACACCTGGGGGGATGGCTACACCTTC. Its protein product is CASIRSDTWGDGYTF.

The chain is built from TRBV4-1 and TRBJ2-7; D is possibly TRBD1 or TRBD2 (5 bases each). The CDR3 has 15 residues. Trimming shortened V by 0 bases and J by 5 bases, and 14 bases separated the two germline ends. The V gene's germline CDR1 is MGHRA and CDR2 YSYEKL. This chain's CDR3 is CASSQDLGVSDEQYF. In DNA form, the CDR3 reads TGCGCCAGCAGCCAAGACCTGGGGGTATCCGACGAGCAGTACTTC.

This clonotype was counted a few times. This chain connects TRBV4-2 to TRBJ2-1; the D call may be TRBD1 or TRBD2 (5 bases each). The germline gives CDR1 LGHNA, CDR2 YNFKEQ. V dropped 1 base and J dropped 8 bases, with 9 bases sitting between them. The CDR3 runs to 13 residues. The DNA of the CDR3 is TGTGCCAGCAGCCAAGTTATGGGGGATGAGCAGTTCTTC. Its translation: CASSQVMGDEQFF.

The rearrangement uses TRBV7-9 and TRBJ2-2; unclear D gene. Germline loops: CDR1 SEHNR, CDR2 FQNEAQ (reference sequence). Trimming removed 2 bases at V and 0 bases at J, with 16 bases between. The CDR3 covers 18 residues. CDR3 in DNA: TGTGCCAGCAGCTTACCCAAGGATGGTGGCTCGAACACCGGGGAGCTGTTTTTT. Protein: CASSLPKDGGSNTGELFF.

The V gene is TRBV29-1, the J gene TRBJ1-1, with D maybe TRBD1 (6 bases). This CDR3 has 11 amino acids. Germline-derived CDR1 and CDR2 are SQVTM and ANQGSEA. Trimming cost V 5 bases and J 6 bases, with 10 bases left between them. CDR3 loop: CSVHGGAEAFF. For the CDR3, the DNA is TGCAGCGTTCATGGGGGCGCTGAAGCTTTCTTT.

This clonotype was observed a handful of times. The V and J genes are TRBV18 and TRBJ2-1; D is uncertain. CDR3 length: 14 residues. Trimming removed 1 base from V and 4 bases from J, with 8 bases in between. Germline CDR1 and CDR2: KGHSH and LQKENI. As DNA, the CDR3 is TGTGCCAGCTCACCACTGGACGGGTACAATGAGCAGTTCTTC. This codes for CASSPLDGYNEQFF.

This clonotype was found a few times. The V gene is TRBV23-1, the J gene TRBJ2-7; D remains unclear. TRBV23-1 is reported as an ORF; its role is uncertain. The CDR3 has 15 residues. V shed 0 bases and J shed 7 bases, with 16 bases lying between them. The CDR3 DNA reads as TGCGCCAGCAGTCAATCGAATATTCCGATTTGGGAGCAGTACTTC. This gives the protein CASSQSNIPIWEQYF.

This clonotype was observed many times. J is TRBJ2-4 and V is TRBV7-9; 9 bases are shared with TRBD1. Trimming removed 1 base from V and 7 bases from J; junction bases left unmatched: 8. Germline V gives CDR1 SEHNR, CDR2 FQNEAQ (reference sequence). The CDR3 contains 16 residues. The DNA for the CDR3 is TGTGCCAGCAGCTTAGATCCCGGACAGGGGATGAACATTCAGTACTTC. Translated: CASSLDPGQGMNIQYF.

The chain employs TRBV11-3 and TRBJ2-7; either TRBD1 or TRBD2 may fit D (5 bases each). V was pared by 5 bases and J by 6 bases, with 11 bases between. The CDR3 is 12 amino acids. Germline values: CDR1 SGHNT, CDR2 YENEEA. In nucleotides, the CDR3 is TGTGCCAGCAGCCGGGACGGTTTCGAGCAGTACTTC. It translates to CASSRDGFEQYF. The full variable domain, rest sourced from reference TRBV11-3 and TRBJ2-7, is EAGVVQSPRYKIIEKKQPVAFWCNPISGHNTLYWYLQNLGQGPELLIRYENEEAVDDSQLPKDRFSAERLKGVDSTLKIQPAELGDSAVYLCASSRDGFEQYFGPGTRLTVT.

In its sample, this clonotype was seen a few times. This chain links TRBV11-2 with TRBJ2-2, with D possibly matching TRBD2 (5 bases). Trimming left V 7 bases short and J 0 bases short, with 9 bases between. Germline assignment: CDR1 SGHAT and CDR2 FQNNGV. The length of the CDR3 is 14 residues. CDR3 in DNA: TGTGCCAGCACCCAAGCGGCGAACACCGGGGAGCTGTTTTTT. Protein: CASTQAANTGELFF.

This clonotype was seen once. J is TRBJ2-3 and V is TRBV4-2, with TRBD2 matching 9 bases. Germline CDR1 reads LGHNA; CDR2 reads YNFKEQ. The length of the CDR3 is 15 residues. Trimming removed 4 bases from V and 2 bases from J; junction bases left unmatched: 4. CDR3 loop: CASSPRLAATDTQYF. CDR3 nucleotide sequence: TGTGCCAGCAGCCCCCGACTAGCGGCCACAGATACGCAGTATTTT.

This clonotype showed up just a few times. V gene TRBV7-9 combines with J gene TRBJ2-7; D is possibly TRBD1 (6 bases). CDR1 and CDR2 (germline): SEHNR, FQNEAQ (reference sequence). The CDR3 loop spans 16 amino acids. With 5 bases removed from V and 7 bases from J, the gap between germline ends came to 24 bases. The CDR3 spells CASSPTSGVPNMEQYF. Written as DNA, the CDR3 is TGTGCCAGCAGCCCCACGTCAGGGGTGCCAAATATGGAGCAGTACTTC.

This clonotype has a handful of counts. The genes are TRBV2 and TRBJ2-7; 8 bases are shared with TRBD1. This CDR3 spans 13 amino acids. After removal of 7 bases from V and 6 bases from J, the junction contained 8 bases not matched to a gene. Germline-derived CDR1 and CDR2 are SNHLY and FYNNEI. DNA of the CDR3: TGTGCCAGCAATCCGGGACAGGTCCCCGAGCAGTACTTC. Amino acids: CASNPGQVPEQYF.